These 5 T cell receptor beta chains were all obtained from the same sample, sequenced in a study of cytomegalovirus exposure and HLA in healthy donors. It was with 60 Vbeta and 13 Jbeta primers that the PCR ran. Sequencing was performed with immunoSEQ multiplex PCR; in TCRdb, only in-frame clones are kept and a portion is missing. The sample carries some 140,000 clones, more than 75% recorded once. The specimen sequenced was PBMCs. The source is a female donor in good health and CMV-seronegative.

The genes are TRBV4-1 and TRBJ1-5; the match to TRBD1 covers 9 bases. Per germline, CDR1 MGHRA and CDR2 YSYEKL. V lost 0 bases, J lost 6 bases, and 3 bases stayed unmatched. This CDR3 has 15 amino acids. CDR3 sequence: CASSQEDRGRQPQHF. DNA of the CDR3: TGCGCCAGCAGCCAAGAGGACAGGGGACGTCAGCCCCAGCATTTT.

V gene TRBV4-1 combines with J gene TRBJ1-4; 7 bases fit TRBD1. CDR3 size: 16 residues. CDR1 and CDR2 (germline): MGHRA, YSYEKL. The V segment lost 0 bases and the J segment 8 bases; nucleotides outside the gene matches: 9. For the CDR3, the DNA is TGCGCCAGCAGCCAAGATAGGGGGCAGGGTTGGGAAAAACTGTTTTTT. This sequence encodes CASSQDRGQGWEKLFF.

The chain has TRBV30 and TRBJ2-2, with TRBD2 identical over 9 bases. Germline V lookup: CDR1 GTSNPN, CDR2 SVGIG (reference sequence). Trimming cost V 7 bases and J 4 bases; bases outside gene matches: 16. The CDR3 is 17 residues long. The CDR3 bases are TGTGCCTTTACCGGGACAGCTAGCGGGGAGGTCACCGGGGAGCTGTTTTTT. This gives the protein CAFTGTASGEVTGELFF.

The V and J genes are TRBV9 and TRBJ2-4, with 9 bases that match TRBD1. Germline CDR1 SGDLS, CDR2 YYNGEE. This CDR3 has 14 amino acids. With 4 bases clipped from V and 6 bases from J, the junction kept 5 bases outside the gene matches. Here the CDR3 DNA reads TGTGCCAGCAGCCCCCGGGGACAGGGAAACATTCAGTACTTC. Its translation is CASSPRGQGNIQYF.

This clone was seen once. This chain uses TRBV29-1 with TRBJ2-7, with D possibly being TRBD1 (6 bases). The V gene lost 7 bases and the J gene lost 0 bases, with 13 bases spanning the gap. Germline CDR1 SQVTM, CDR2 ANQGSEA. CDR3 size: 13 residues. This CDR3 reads CSGRTASSYEQYF. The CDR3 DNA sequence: TGCAGCGGCCGGACAGCAAGCTCCTACGAGCAGTACTTC.